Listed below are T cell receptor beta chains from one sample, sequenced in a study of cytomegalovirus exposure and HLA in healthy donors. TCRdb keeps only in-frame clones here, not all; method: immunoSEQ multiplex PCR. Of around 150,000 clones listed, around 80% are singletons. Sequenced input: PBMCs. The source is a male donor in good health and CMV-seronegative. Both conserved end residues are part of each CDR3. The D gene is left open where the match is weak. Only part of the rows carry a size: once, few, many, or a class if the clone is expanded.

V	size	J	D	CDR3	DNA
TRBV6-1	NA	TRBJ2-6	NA	CASSDRGSRGANVLTF	TGTGCCAGCAGTGACAGGGGATCAAGAGGGGCCAACGTCCTGACTTTC
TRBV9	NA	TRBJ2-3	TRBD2	CASSVGNSGSTDTQYF	TGTGCCAGCAGCGTAGGCAATAGCGGGAGCACAGATACGCAGTATTTT
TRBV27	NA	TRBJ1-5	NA	CASGEVGQPQHF	TGTGCCAGCGGGGAGGTAGGGCAGCCCCAGCATTTT
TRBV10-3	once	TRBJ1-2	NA	CAISESGQNYGYTF	TGTGCCATCAGTGAGTCGGGGCAGAACTATGGCTACACCTTC
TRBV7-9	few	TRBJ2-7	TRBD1	CASSPRDRTYEQYF	TGTGCCAGCAGCCCTAGGGACAGAACCTACGAGCAGTACTTC
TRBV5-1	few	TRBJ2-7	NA	CASSLGSPTYEQYF	TGCGCCAGCAGCTTGGGCTCGCCGACTTACGAGCAGTACTTC
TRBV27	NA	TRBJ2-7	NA	CASSPLQGIDEQYF	TGTGCCAGCAGTCCCCTCCAGGGAATCGACGAGCAGTACTTC
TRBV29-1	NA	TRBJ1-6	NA	CSVEEQRNSPLHF	TGCAGCGTTGAAGAGCAGCGTAATTCACCCCTCCACTTT
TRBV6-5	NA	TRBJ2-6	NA	CASSSFQGPGANVLTF	TGTGCCAGCAGTTCATTTCAGGGGCCTGGGGCCAACGTCCTGACTTTC
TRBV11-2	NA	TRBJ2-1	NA	CASSSYRGQGYNEQFF	TGTGCCAGCAGCTCTTACCGGGGTCAGGGGTACAATGAGCAGTTCTTC
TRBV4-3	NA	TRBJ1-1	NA	CASSQDFGRVDEAFF	TGCGCCAGCAGCCAAGATTTCGGCAGGGTGGATGAAGCTTTCTTT
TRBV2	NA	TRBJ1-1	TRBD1	CASSWTGAWNTEAFF	TGTGCCAGCTCCTGGACAGGGGCCTGGAACACTGAAGCTTTCTTT
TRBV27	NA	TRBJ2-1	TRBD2	CASRPTAGVEQFF	TGTGCCAGCAGGCCGACGGCGGGGGTGGAGCAGTTCTTC
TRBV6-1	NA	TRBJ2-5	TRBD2	CASSSGGKVETQYF	TGTGCCAGTAGTAGCGGGGGGAAGGTAGAGACCCAGTACTTC
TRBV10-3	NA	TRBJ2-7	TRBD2	CAISRTSGSPEQYF	TGTGCCATCAGTCGCACTAGCGGCTCACCCGAGCAGTACTTC
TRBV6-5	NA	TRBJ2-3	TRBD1	CASSPDRGITDTQYF	TGTGCCAGCAGTCCTGACAGGGGCATCACAGATACGCAGTATTTT
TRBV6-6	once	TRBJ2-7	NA	CASTYTGGVYEQYF	TGTGCCAGCACCTATACTGGCGGGGTTTACGAGCAGTACTTC
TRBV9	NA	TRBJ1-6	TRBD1	CASSVTGGNNSPLHF	TGTGCCAGCAGCGTGACAGGGGGAAATAATTCACCCCTCCACTTT
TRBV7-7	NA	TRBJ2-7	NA	CASSLAQGGEQYF	TGTGCTAGCAGCTTAGCACAGGGTGGCGAGCAGTACTTC
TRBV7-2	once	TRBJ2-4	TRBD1	CASSLSDRALENIQYF	TGTGCCAGCAGCTTATCGGACAGGGCTCTGGAAAACATTCAGTACTTC
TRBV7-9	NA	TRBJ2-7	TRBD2	CASSPAGGVSGSNEQYF	TGTGCCAGCAGCCCCGCGGGAGGGGTTAGCGGGAGCAACGAGCAGTACTTC
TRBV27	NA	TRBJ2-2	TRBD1	CASSILTGGNTGELFF	TGTGCCAGCAGCATACTTACAGGGGGCAACACCGGGGAGCTGTTTTTT
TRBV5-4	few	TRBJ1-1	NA	CASRGGVSGGTEAFF	TGTGCCAGCAGGGGAGGGGTCTCTGGAGGCACTGAAGCTTTCTTT
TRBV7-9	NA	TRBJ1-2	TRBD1	CASTPGTGGYGYTF	TGTGCCAGCACCCCTGGGACAGGTGGCTATGGCTACACCTTC
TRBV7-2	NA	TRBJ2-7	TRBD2	CASSLEAGGYEQYF	TGTGCCAGCAGCTTAGAAGCGGGAGGGTACGAGCAGTACTTC
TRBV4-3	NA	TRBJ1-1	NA	CASSQVVWEWAFF	TGCGCCAGCAGCCAAGTGGTCTGGGAGTGGGCTTTCTTT
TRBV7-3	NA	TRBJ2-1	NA	CASSGAYNEQFF	TGTGCCAGCAGCGGGGCTTACAATGAGCAGTTCTTC
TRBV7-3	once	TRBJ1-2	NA	CASSLIGQDGYTF	TGTGCCAGCAGCTTAATCGGACAAGATGGCTACACCTTC
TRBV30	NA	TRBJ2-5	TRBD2	CAWSVLKAGASKTQYF	TGTGCCTGGAGTGTCCTTAAGGCGGGAGCTTCGAAGACCCAGTACTTC
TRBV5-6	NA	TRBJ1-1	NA	CASSFTNRLNTEAFF	TGTGCCAGCAGCTTTACTAACAGGCTGAACACTGAAGCTTTCTTT
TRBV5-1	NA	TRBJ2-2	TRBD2	CASTLRAGETGELFF	TGCGCCAGCACTTTGAGGGCGGGAGAAACCGGGGAGCTGTTTTTT
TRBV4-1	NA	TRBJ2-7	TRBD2	CASSHPPGGDYEQYF	TGCGCCAGCAGCCACCCCCCGGGGGGGGATTACGAGCAGTACTTC
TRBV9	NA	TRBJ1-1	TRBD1	CASGAGQLATEAFF	TGTGCCAGCGGGGCGGGACAGCTGGCCACTGAAGCTTTCTTT
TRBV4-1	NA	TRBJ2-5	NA	CASSQEALGRGGETQYF	TGCGCCAGCAGCCAAGAGGCTCTCGGCCGCGGAGGAGAGACCCAGTACTTC
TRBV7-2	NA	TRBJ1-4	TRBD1	CASSSVRTGNEKLFF	TGTGCCAGCAGCTCGGTTAGGACAGGAAATGAAAAACTGTTTTTT
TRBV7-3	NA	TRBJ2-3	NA	CASSVKSKRDTDTQYF	TGTGCCAGCAGCGTAAAGTCAAAAAGAGACACAGATACGCAGTATTTT